One sample yielded the 17 T cell receptor beta chains listed below, sequenced in a study of monozygotic twins with inflammatory bowel disease. TCRdb re-called the 5' RACE reads; every CDR3 protein appears as one record, without DNA. The repertoire table contains approximately 200,000 distinct CDR3 sequences. Sample: blood. The receptor source for this set is a human donor with ulcerative colitis or Crohn's disease, or a healthy co-twin of an affected twin (not recorded which).

The genes are TRBV29-1 and TRBJ1-3. The CDR3 totals 11 residues. Germline-derived CDR1 and CDR2 are SQVTM and ANQGSEA. CDR3 sequence reads: CTVLSGNTIYF. The full variable domain, its missing parts supplied by reference TRBV29-1 and TRBJ1-3, is SAVISQKPSRDICQRGTSLTIQCQVDSQVTMMFWYRQQPGQSLTLIATANQGSEATYESGFVIDKFPISRPNLTFSTLTVSNMSPEDSSIYLCTVLSGNTIYFGEGSWLTVV.

The chain has TRBV20-1 and TRBJ2-1; TCRdb designates TRBD2, a call that cannot be tested without DNA. The CDR3 spans 13 residues. Looked up from germline, CDR1 is DFQATT and CDR2 is SNEGSKA (reference sequence). CDR3 in amino acids: CSASKLAGGEQFF.

CDR3 amino acids: CASSAAGTSYYEQYF. The chain recombines TRBV7-2 with TRBJ2-7; TCRdb names TRBD2, which stays unverified in the absence of DNA. The CDR3 consists of 15 residues. Germline values: CDR1 SGHTA, CDR2 FQGNSA.

This chain's CDR3 is CASSHETGNTEAFF. The chain recombines TRBV21-1 with TRBJ1-1; TCRdb proposes TRBD1, but this gene call is untestable without DNA. TRBV21-1 is a known pseudogene. The CDR3 has 14 residues.

This rearrangement joins TRBV5-1 to TRBJ2-1; the TCRdb D gene call, TRBD2, has no DNA to confirm it. From germline, CDR1 is SGHRS and CDR2 YFSETQ. CDR3 length: 16 amino acids. The CDR3 region is CASSLDYSGRVNEQFF. The full variable domain, completed using reference TRBV5-1 and TRBJ2-1, is KAGVTQTPRYLIKTRGQQVTLSCSPISGHRSVSWYQQTPGQGLQFLFEYFSETQRNKGNFPGRFSGRQFSNSRSEMNVSTLELGDSALYLCASSLDYSGRVNEQFFGPGTRLTVL.

The rearrangement joins TRBV20-1 to TRBJ2-3; TCRdb lists TRBD1, though no DNA is available to test this call. Germline V CDR1 and CDR2: DFQATT, SNEGSKA (reference sequence). CDR3 length equals 14 residues. The CDR3 loop is CSAQRGPSTDTQYF.

Here the CDR3 reads CASSHRDRLLNYGYTF. This chain links TRBV4-2 with TRBJ1-2; TCRdb gives TRBD1 as the D gene, but with no DNA this cannot be confirmed. The CDR3 is 16 residues long. Germline V gives CDR1 LGHNA, CDR2 YNFKEQ.

This chain uses TRBV19 with TRBJ1-5; TCRdb's D call, TRBD1, is unchecked because there is no DNA. Germline lookup yields CDR1 LNHDA and CDR2 SQIVND (reference sequence). This CDR3 is 16 amino acids long. CDR3: CASSIAAGSSNQPQHF.

The rearrangement uses TRBV3-1 and TRBJ1-5. Germline CDR1 LGHDT, CDR2 YNNKEL (reference sequence). CDR3 length equals 17 residues. The CDR3 region is CASSQGGAGRANQPQHF.

The chain recombines TRBV4-2 with TRBJ2-3. Germline CDR1 is LGHNA and CDR2 is YNFKEQ. CDR3 length equals 16 residues. The CDR3 loop reads CASSQDGPANTDTQYF.

This chain links TRBV5-4 with TRBJ2-3. Germline CDR1 is SGHNT and CDR2 is YYREEE (reference sequence). This CDR3 has 14 amino acids. The chain's CDR3 is CASSLGGPLDTQYF.

This rearrangement joins TRBV18 to TRBJ2-6. This CDR3 has 14 amino acids. Per the germline V gene, CDR1 is KGHSH and CDR2 is LQKENI. CDR3 in amino acids: CASSPGTGANVLTF.

The rearrangement joins TRBV19 to TRBJ1-2. In germline, CDR1 is LNHDA, CDR2 SQIVND (reference sequence). The CDR3 is 13 amino acids. The CDR3 region is CASSTERLYGYTF.

The chain recombines TRBV7-2 with TRBJ2-3; without DNA, the TCRdb call of TRBD1 cannot be checked. CDR1 and CDR2 (germline): SGHTA, FQGNSA. The CDR3 has 16 residues. CDR3 sequence: CASSPRGGRSTDTQYF.

The chain employs TRBV20-1 and TRBJ1-1. This CDR3 has 11 amino acids. Germline CDR1 reads DFQATT; CDR2 reads SNEGSKA (reference sequence). The CDR3 is CSAPRGVEAFF.

The genes are TRBV12-3 or TRBV12-4 and TRBJ2-1; TCRdb indicates TRBD1, and absent DNA this call remains unverified. The CDR3 runs 14 residues. The CDR3 region is CASSPTGSYNEQFF.

The J gene is TRBJ2-3, the V gene TRBV7-9; the D gene TCRdb calls, TRBD2, cannot be checked with no DNA. Germline loops: CDR1 SEHNR, CDR2 FQNEAQ (reference sequence). The CDR3 is made up of 15 amino acids. The CDR3 reads CASSFQESPSDTQYF.